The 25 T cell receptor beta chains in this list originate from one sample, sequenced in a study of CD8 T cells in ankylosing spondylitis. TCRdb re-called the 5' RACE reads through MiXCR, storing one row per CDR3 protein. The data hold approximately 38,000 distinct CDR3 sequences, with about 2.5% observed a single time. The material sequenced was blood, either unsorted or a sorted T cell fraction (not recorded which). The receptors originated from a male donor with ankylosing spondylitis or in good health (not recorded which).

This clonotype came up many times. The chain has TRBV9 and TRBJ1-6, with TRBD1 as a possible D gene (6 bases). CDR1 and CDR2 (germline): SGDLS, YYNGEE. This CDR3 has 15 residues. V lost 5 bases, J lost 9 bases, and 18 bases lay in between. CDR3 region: CASRTGLMASSPLHF. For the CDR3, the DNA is TGTGCCAGCAGGACAGGTCTAATGGCTAGTTCACCCCTCCACTTT. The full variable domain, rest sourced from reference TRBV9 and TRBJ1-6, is DSGVTQTPKHLITATGQRVTLRCSPRSGDLSVYWYQQSLDQGLQFLIQYYNGEERAKGNILERFSAQQFPDLHSELNLSSLELGDSALYFCASRTGLMASSPLHFGNGTRLTVT.

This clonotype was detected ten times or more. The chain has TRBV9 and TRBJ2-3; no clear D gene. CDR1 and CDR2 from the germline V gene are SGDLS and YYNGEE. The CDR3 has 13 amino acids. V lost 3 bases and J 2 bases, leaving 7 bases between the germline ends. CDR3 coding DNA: TGTGCCAGCAGCGCGTCTCACACAGATACGCAGTATTTT. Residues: CASSASHTDTQYF.

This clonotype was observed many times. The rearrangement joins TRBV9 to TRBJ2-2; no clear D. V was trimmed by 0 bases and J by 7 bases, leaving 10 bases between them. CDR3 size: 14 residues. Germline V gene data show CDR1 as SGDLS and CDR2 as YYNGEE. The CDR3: CASSVEWVSGELFF. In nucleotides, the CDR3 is TGTGCCAGCAGCGTAGAGTGGGTCAGCGGGGAGCTGTTTTTT.

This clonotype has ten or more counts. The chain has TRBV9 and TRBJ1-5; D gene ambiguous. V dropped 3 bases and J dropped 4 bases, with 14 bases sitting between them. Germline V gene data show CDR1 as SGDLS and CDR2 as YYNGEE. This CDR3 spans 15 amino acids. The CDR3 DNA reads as TGTGCCAGCAGCGAAGGAGCGAGCGAGAATCAGCCCCAGCATTTT. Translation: CASSEGASENQPQHF.

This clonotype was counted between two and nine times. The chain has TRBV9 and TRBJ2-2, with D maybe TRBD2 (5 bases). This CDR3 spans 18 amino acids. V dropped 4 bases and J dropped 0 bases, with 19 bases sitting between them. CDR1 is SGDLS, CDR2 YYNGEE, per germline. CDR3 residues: CASSRGALPAANTGELFF. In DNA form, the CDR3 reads TGTGCCAGCAGCCGGGGAGCCCTCCCGGCGGCGAACACCGGGGAGCTGTTTTTT.

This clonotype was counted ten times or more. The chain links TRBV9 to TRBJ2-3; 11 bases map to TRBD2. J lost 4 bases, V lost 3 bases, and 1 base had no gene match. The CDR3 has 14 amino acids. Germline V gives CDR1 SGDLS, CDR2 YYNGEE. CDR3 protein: CASSALAGADTQYF. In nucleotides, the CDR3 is TGTGCCAGCAGCGCACTAGCGGGAGCAGATACGCAGTATTTT.

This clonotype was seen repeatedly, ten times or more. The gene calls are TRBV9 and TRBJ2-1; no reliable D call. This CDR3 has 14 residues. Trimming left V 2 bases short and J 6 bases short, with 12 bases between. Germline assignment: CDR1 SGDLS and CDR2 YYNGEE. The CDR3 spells CASSVSSLGNEQFF. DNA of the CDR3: TGTGCCAGCAGCGTGTCATCGTTGGGCAATGAGCAGTTCTTC.

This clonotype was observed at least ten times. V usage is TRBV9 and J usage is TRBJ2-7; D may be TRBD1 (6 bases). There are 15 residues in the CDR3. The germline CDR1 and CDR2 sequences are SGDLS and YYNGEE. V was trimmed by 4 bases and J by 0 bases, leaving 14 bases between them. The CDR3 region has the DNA TGTGCCAGCAGCACCCGGGACACGAGCTCCTACGAGCAGTACTTC. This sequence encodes CASSTRDTSSYEQYF.

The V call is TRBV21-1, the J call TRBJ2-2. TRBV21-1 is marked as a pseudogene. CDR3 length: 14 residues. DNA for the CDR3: TGTGCCAGCAGCCTCGGCAGGATCACCGGGGAGCTGTTTTTT. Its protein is CASSLGRITGELFF.

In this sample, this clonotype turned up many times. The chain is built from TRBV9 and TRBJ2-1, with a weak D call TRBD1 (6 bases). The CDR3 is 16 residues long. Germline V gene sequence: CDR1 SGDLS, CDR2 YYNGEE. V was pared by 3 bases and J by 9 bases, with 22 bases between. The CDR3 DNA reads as TGTGCCAGCAGCGCCCAGCAGGGCCAGGGGACGGCTGAGCAGTTCTTC. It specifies CASSAQQGQGTAEQFF.

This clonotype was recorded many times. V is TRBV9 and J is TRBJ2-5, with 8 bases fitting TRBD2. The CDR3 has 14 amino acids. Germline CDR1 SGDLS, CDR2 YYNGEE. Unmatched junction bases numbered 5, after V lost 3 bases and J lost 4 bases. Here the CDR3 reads CASSDGGAAETQYF. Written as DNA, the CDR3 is TGTGCCAGCAGCGACGGGGGGGCCGCAGAGACCCAGTACTTC.

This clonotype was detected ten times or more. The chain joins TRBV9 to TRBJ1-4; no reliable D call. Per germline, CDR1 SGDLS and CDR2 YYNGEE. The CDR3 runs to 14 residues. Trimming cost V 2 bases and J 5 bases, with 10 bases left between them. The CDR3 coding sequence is TGTGCCAGCAGCGTTAACAGCTACAATGAAAAACTGTTTTTT. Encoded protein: CASSVNSYNEKLFF.

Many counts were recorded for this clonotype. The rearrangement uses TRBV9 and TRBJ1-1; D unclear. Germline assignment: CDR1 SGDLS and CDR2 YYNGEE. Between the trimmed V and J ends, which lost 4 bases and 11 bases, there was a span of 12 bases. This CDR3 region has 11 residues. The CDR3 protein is CASSPGIEAFF. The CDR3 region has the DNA TGTGCCAGCAGCCCCGGAATTGAGGCTTTCTTT.

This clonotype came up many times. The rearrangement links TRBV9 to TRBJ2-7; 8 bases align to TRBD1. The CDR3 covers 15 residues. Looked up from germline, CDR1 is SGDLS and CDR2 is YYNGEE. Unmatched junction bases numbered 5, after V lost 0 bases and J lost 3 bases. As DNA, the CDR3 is TGTGCCAGCAGCGTAGGCAGGGGGCGTTTCTACGAGCAGTACTTC. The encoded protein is CASSVGRGRFYEQYF.

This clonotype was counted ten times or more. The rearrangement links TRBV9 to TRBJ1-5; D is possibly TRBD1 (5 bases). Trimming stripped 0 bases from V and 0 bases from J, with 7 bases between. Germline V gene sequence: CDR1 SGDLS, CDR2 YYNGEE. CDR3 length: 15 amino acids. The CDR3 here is CASSVDGGSNQPQHF. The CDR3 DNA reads TGTGCCAGCAGCGTAGATGGGGGTAGCAATCAGCCCCAGCATTTT.

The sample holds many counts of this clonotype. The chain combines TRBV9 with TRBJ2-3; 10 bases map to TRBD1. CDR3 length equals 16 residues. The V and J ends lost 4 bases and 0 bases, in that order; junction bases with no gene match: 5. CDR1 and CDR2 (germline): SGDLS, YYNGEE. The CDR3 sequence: CASSTRTGGSTDTQYF. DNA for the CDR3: TGTGCCAGCAGCACCCGGACAGGGGGGAGCACAGATACGCAGTATTTT.

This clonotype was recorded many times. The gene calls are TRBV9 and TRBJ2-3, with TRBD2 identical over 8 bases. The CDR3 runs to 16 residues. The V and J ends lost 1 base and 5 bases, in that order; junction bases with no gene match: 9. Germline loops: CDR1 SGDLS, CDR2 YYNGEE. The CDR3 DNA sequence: TGTGCCAGCAGCGTACGAGACGGGAGGGCCAGAGATACGCAGTATTTT. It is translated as CASSVRDGRARDTQYF.

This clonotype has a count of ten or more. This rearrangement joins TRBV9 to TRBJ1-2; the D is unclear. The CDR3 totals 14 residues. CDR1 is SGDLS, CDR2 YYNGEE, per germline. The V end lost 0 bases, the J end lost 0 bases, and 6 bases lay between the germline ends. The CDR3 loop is CASSVATSNYGYTF. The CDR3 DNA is TGTGCCAGCAGCGTAGCAACCTCTAACTATGGCTACACCTTC. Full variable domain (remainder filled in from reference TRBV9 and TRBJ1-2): DSGVTQTPKHLITATGQRVTLRCSPRSGDLSVYWYQQSLDQGLQFLIQYYNGEERAKGNILERFSAQQFPDLHSELNLSSLELGDSALYFCASSVATSNYGYTFGSGTRLTVV.

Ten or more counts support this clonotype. This chain's CDR3 is CASSASQGGQETQYF. DNA for the CDR3: TGTGCCAGCAGCGCTTCCCAGGGGGGCCAAGAGACCCAGTACTTC. This rearrangement joins TRBV9 to TRBJ2-5, with D possibly TRBD1 on 7 matching bases. The CDR3 runs to 15 residues. V was shortened by 3 bases and J by 1 base, with 13 bases between the two germline ends. Germline assignment: CDR1 SGDLS and CDR2 YYNGEE.

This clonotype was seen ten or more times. CDR3 amino acids: CASSPTVAPNVLTF. CDR3 sequence (DNA): TGTGCCAGCAGCCCCACTGTCGCCCCCAACGTCCTGACTTTC. V and J are TRBV9 and TRBJ2-6; D is unclear. Germline V gives CDR1 SGDLS, CDR2 YYNGEE. V lost 4 bases and J 8 bases, leaving 13 bases between the germline ends. The CDR3 totals 14 residues.

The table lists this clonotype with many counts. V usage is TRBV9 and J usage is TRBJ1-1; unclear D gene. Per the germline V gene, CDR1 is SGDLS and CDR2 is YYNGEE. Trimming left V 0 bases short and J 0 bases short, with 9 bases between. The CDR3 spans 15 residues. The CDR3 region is CASSVVPQLNTEAFF. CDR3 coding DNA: TGTGCCAGCAGCGTAGTTCCGCAGTTGAACACTGAAGCTTTCTTT.

The CDR3 spells CASSPRTGTTETQYF. The CDR3 DNA follows: TGTGCCAGCAGCCCAAGGACAGGTACCACGGAGACCCAGTACTTC. The chain couples TRBV9 to TRBJ2-5, with 7 bases fitting TRBD1. The germline CDR1 and CDR2 sequences are SGDLS and YYNGEE. Trimming cost V 4 bases and J 5 bases; bases outside gene matches: 11. This CDR3 is built from 15 residues.

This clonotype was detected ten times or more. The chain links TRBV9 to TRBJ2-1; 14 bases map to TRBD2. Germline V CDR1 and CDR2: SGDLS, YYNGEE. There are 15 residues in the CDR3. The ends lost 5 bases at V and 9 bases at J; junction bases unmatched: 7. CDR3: CASRRGTSGSGEQFF. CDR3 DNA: TGTGCCAGCAGGAGGGGGACTAGCGGGAGCGGTGAGCAGTTCTTC.

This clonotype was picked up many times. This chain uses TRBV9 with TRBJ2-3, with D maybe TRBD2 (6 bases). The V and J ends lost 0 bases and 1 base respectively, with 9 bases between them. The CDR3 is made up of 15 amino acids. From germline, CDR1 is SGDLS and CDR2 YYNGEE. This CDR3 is CASSVDPSGTDTQYF. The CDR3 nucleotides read TGTGCCAGCAGCGTAGATCCTAGCGGCACAGATACGCAGTATTTT.

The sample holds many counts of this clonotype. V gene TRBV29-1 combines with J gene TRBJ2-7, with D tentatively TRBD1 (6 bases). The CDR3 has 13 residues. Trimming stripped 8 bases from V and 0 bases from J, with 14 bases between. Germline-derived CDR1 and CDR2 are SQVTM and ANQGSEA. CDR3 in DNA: TGCAGCCAAGACAGGTTTCCCTCCTACGAGCAGTACTTC. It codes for CSQDRFPSYEQYF.